One and the same sample provided the 9 T cell receptor beta chains below, sequenced in a study of cytomegalovirus exposure and HLA in healthy donors. It was with 60 Vbeta and 13 Jbeta primers that the PCR ran. The table came from immunoSEQ multiplex PCR; TCRdb's copy has only in-frame clones and leaves some out. The sample lists 150,000 to 200,000 clones; 84% were seen once. Sequenced input: PBMCs. The receptors were sampled from a girl aged 10-17 years in good health and CMV-seropositive.

The chain has TRBV7-6 and TRBJ2-1; possibly TRBD1 for D (6 bases). CDR1 is SGHVS and CDR2 is FNYEAQ in the germline V gene. V lost 4 bases and J 2 bases, leaving 15 bases between the germline ends. CDR3 length equals 16 residues. CDR3 in DNA: TGTGCCAGCAGCTCGAAACAGGGCCTCACCTACAATGAGCAGTTCTTC. It is translated as CASSSKQGLTYNEQFF.

V is TRBV4-2 and J is TRBJ2-1; 11 nucleotides agree with TRBD2. The CDR3 is 18 amino acids. Trimming cost V 0 bases and J 4 bases; bases outside gene matches: 8. Germline V lookup: CDR1 LGHNA, CDR2 YNFKEQ. CDR3 nucleotide sequence: TGTGCCAGCAGCCAAGATATCAGTAGCGGGGGGGTTTACAATGAGCAGTTCTTC. It encodes CASSQDISSGGVYNEQFF.

This clone was detected a few times. The V gene is TRBV7-3, the J gene TRBJ2-3, with TRBD2 matching 12 bases. Looked up from germline, CDR1 is SGHTA and CDR2 is FQGTGA. V was pared by 5 bases and J by 4 bases, with 7 bases of the junction left unmatched. This CDR3 spans 16 amino acids. The CDR3 DNA reads as TGTGCCAGCAGCGCACTTCTAGCGGGGGGGCCAGATACGCAGTATTTT. Protein: CASSALLAGGPDTQYF.

CDR3 sequence reads: CSVEDSGGAYEQYF. The CDR3 bases are TGCAGCGTTGAAGATAGCGGGGGGGCCTACGAGCAGTACTTC. The chain has TRBV29-1 and TRBJ2-7; 11 bases agree with TRBD2. This CDR3 is 14 amino acids long. J lost 2 bases, V lost 0 bases, and 0 bases had no gene match. Per the germline V gene, CDR1 is SQVTM and CDR2 is ANQGSEA.

Here the CDR3 DNA reads TGTGCCAGCAGCAAAGGACGAAGGACAGGGGGCTGCTACGAGCAGTACTTC. Residues: CASSKGRRTGGCYEQYF. This chain uses TRBV21-1 with TRBJ2-7; TRBD1, the table's D call, lacks a check against the DNA. TRBV21-1 is deemed a pseudogene. The CDR3 consists of 17 residues.

The chain joins TRBV9 to TRBJ2-5; the D gene is possibly TRBD1 (5 bases). There are 15 residues in the CDR3. The germline V gene encodes CDR1 SGDLS and CDR2 YYNGEE. The V end lost 3 bases, the J end lost 4 bases, and 16 bases lay between the germline ends. DNA for the CDR3: TGTGCCAGCAGCGCGACCTCGGCCAGGGTAGAGACCCAGTACTTC. This translates into CASSATSARVETQYF. Full variable domain (rest looked up from reference TRBV9 and TRBJ2-5): DSGVTQTPKHLITATGQRVTLRCSPRSGDLSVYWYQQSLDQGLQFLIQYYNGEERAKGNILERFSAQQFPDLHSELNLSSLELGDSALYFCASSATSARVETQYFGPGTRLLVL.

The chain has TRBV6-6 and TRBJ2-7, with TRBD1 matching 7 bases. The CDR3 has 16 residues. CDR1 is MNHNY, CDR2 SVGAGI, per germline (reference sequence). The V and J ends lost 8 bases and 0 bases, in that order; junction bases with no gene match: 13. The CDR3 sequence: CASGQEQGRSSYEQYF. The CDR3, as DNA: TGTGCCAGCGGCCAAGAACAGGGGCGATCCTCCTACGAGCAGTACTTC.

This chain connects TRBV5-4 to TRBJ2-5, with D perhaps TRBD1 (5 bases). The germline V gene encodes CDR1 SGHNT and CDR2 YYREEE (reference sequence). The CDR3 has 14 residues. Trimming took off 2 bases at V and 3 bases at J, with 11 bases between the two ends. This CDR3 is CASSFRQSEETQYF. The CDR3 DNA is TGTGCCAGCAGCTTTCGACAGTCGGAAGAGACCCAGTACTTC.

The rearrangement joins TRBV7-2 to TRBJ2-1; TRBD2 aligns across 7 bases. J was trimmed by 5 bases and V by 5 bases; bases with no gene match: 15. The CDR3 extends over 17 amino acids. Per germline, CDR1 SGHTA and CDR2 FQGNSA. CDR3 residues: CASSLWSGAGPNNEQFF. The CDR3 coding sequence is TGTGCCAGCAGCCTCTGGTCGGGAGCGGGGCCAAACAATGAGCAGTTCTTC.